The 32 T cell receptor beta chains listed next were all sequenced from one sample in a study of long-term antiretroviral therapy in people with HIV. Version v3.0 of the immunoSEQ assay ran at survey level. Only in-frame clones appear in the TCRdb table, and some are missing; sequencing was by immunoSEQ multiplex PCR. The table includes some 20,000 clones, roughly 84% detected once. The source was unsorted PBMCs, collected 2.4 to 2.5 years after starting antiretroviral therapy. Source of these receptors: a man aged 35-49 years with HIV.

V and J are TRBV30 and TRBJ1-5, with D maybe TRBD1 (5 bases). In germline, CDR1 is GTSNPN, CDR2 SVGIG (reference sequence). This CDR3 contains 13 residues. V shed 3 bases and J shed 3 bases, with 9 bases lying between them. This chain's CDR3 is CAWRVQDNQPQHF. The CDR3 DNA reads as TGTGCCTGGAGGGTACAGGACAATCAGCCCCAGCATTTT. Variable domain in full (rest from reference TRBV30 and TRBJ1-5): SQTIHQWPATLVQPVGSPLSLECTVEGTSNPNLYWYRQAAGRGLQLLFYSVGIGQISSEVPQNLSASRPQDRQFILSSKKLLLSDSGFYLCAWRVQDNQPQHFGDGTRLSIL.

The chain combines TRBV9 with TRBJ1-6, with D possibly TRBD1 on 5 matching bases. The germline V gene encodes CDR1 SGDLS and CDR2 YYNGEE. The CDR3 loop spans 18 amino acids. Deletions cut 0 bases from V and 9 bases from J, with 22 bases between. The CDR3 DNA is TGTGCCAGCAGCGTAGATTCTCCAACCCGGGGGTCGCTTTCACCCCTCCACTTT. Translating gives CASSVDSPTRGSLSPLHF. The complete variable domain, with remaining parts taken from reference TRBV9 and TRBJ1-6, reads DSGVTQTPKHLITATGQRVTLRCSPRSGDLSVYWYQQSLDQGLQFLIQYYNGEERAKGNILERFSAQQFPDLHSELNLSSLELGDSALYFCASSVDSPTRGSLSPLHFGNGTRLTVT.

This clone was picked up one time. This chain uses TRBV7-3 with TRBJ1-2; maybe TRBD1 (6 bases). The CDR3 has 13 residues. Deletions cut 4 bases from V and 7 bases from J, with 13 bases between. Per the germline V gene, CDR1 is SGHTA and CDR2 is FQGTGA. The CDR3 region is CASSSGGGAGYTF. The CDR3 nucleotides read TGTGCCAGCAGCTCCGGCGGGGGGGCTGGCTACACCTTC.

The CDR3 DNA is TGTGCCAGCTCACCAAAACAGGGATCTGACTATGGCTACACCTTC. Its translation is CASSPKQGSDYGYTF. The chain carries TRBV18 and TRBJ1-2, with D possibly being TRBD1 (6 bases). V was clipped by 2 bases and J by 3 bases, with 13 bases between them. The CDR3 covers 15 residues. CDR1 is KGHSH, CDR2 LQKENI, per germline.

The rearrangement joins TRBV5-1 to TRBJ2-3; perhaps TRBD2 as D (6 bases). V lost 2 bases and J 0 bases, leaving 13 bases between the germline ends. Germline V gene lookup returns CDR1 SGHRS and CDR2 YFSETQ. This CDR3 is 16 amino acids long. CDR3 amino acids: CASSFGTLASTDTQYF. CDR3 coding DNA: TGCGCCAGCAGCTTTGGGACTTTAGCTAGCACAGATACGCAGTATTTT.

The chain has TRBV7-9 and TRBJ2-7; TRBD2 matches at 11 bases. The CDR3 loop spans 16 amino acids. Looked up from germline, CDR1 is SEHNR and CDR2 is FQNEAQ (reference sequence). Losses at the gene ends were 5 bases for V and 6 bases for J; bases not matched to a gene: 12. In DNA form, the CDR3 reads TGTGCCAGCAGCCCCAGCCGTTCGACTAGCGGGACCGAGCAGTACTTC. As protein: CASSPSRSTSGTEQYF.

By sample share, this clone is medium-sized. The chain has TRBV10-3 and TRBJ2-7, with D perhaps matching TRBD1 (6 bases). This CDR3 comprises 14 residues. Germline V gene data show CDR1 as ENHRY and CDR2 as SYGVKD. Trimming took off 6 bases at V and 3 bases at J, with 15 bases between the two ends. The CDR3 sequence is CAIRERGHNYEQYF. In DNA form, the CDR3 reads TGTGCCATCAGGGAACGGGGACACAACTACGAGCAGTACTTC.

This clone was picked up one time. The chain carries TRBV7-2 and TRBJ2-5; D gene unclear. The CDR3 consists of 13 residues. Germline V gene sequence: CDR1 SGHTA, CDR2 FQGNSA. Trimming shortened V by 5 bases and J by 7 bases, and 14 bases separated the two germline ends. This CDR3 is CASSPPRPGTQYF. In DNA form, the CDR3 reads TGTGCCAGCAGCCCTCCCCGACCGGGGACCCAGTACTTC.

For this clone: The same CDR3 also results from other DNA sequences found in this sample. The chain joins TRBV7-9 to TRBJ2-1; tentatively, D is TRBD1 or TRBD2 (5 bases each). CDR3 length: 14 residues. In germline, CDR1 is SEHNR, CDR2 FQNEAQ (reference sequence). Trimming removed 6 bases at V and 1 base at J, with 10 bases between. CDR3 sequence: CASSLRGSYNEQFF. The CDR3 coding sequence is TGTGCCAGCAGTCTGAGGGGATCCTACAATGAGCAGTTCTTC.

The gene calls are TRBV9 and TRBJ1-5, with TRBD1 as a possible D gene (6 bases). The germline V gene has CDR1 SGDLS and CDR2 YYNGEE. Trimming pared 0 bases from V and 5 bases from J, leaving 12 bases between. There are 15 residues in the CDR3. The CDR3 DNA reads as TGTGCCAGCAGCGTAGAAGGGGGTAGGGATCAGCCCCAGCATTTT. The encoded protein is CASSVEGGRDQPQHF.

The chain links TRBV28 to TRBJ2-7; 7 nucleotides align to TRBD1. This CDR3 has 13 amino acids. V dropped 2 bases and J dropped 3; count of bases not matched to a gene: 1. Per germline, CDR1 MDHEN and CDR2 SYDVKM. The CDR3 spells CASSLRDSYEQYF. The CDR3 DNA sequence: TGTGCCAGCAGTTTAAGGGACAGCTACGAGCAGTACTTC. The whole variable domain, filled in from reference TRBV28 and TRBJ2-7, reads DVKVTQSSRYLVKRTGEKVFLECVQDMDHENMFWYRQDPGLGLRLIYFSYDVKMKEKGDIPEGYSVSREKKERFSLILESASTNQTSMYLCASSLRDSYEQYFGPGTRLTVT.

This clone was observed a few times. This chain's CDR3 is CASSTGAYNSPLHF. In DNA, the CDR3 is TGTGCCAGCAGTACAGGGGCCTATAATTCACCCCTCCACTTT. The V gene is TRBV7-3, the J gene TRBJ1-6; 7 bases fit TRBD1. Trimming at V came to 6 bases and at J to 2 bases, leaving 1 base not matched to a gene. CDR1 and CDR2 (germline): SGHTA, FQGTGA. CDR3 length: 14 residues.

This clone was counted only a few times. This sequence joins TRBV5-1 and TRBJ1-6; TRBD1 matches 10 bases. Per germline, CDR1 SGHRS and CDR2 YFSETQ. The CDR3 sequence is 14 residues long. J was trimmed by 8 bases and V by 2 bases; bases with no gene match: 1. CDR3 in amino acids: CASSFGQGDSPLHF. DNA for the CDR3: TGCGCCAGCAGCTTTGGACAGGGGGATTCACCCCTCCACTTT.

The rearrangement links TRBV7-9 to TRBJ2-6; D possibly matches TRBD1 or TRBD2 (5 bases each). The CDR3 is 16 amino acids. V was trimmed by 8 bases and J by 0 bases, leaving 14 bases between them. In germline, CDR1 is SEHNR, CDR2 FQNEAQ (reference sequence). DNA for the CDR3: TGTGCCAGCGCAATGGGGGACCACTCTGGGGCCAACGTCCTGACTTTC. Translation gives CASAMGDHSGANVLTF.

The count of this clone is one. The V and J genes are TRBV28 and TRBJ1-1; D is ambiguous. Germline V gene data show CDR1 as MDHEN and CDR2 as SYDVKM. V dropped 6 bases and J dropped 5 bases, with 13 bases sitting between them. This CDR3 comprises 13 residues. CDR3 protein: CASSNRLRTEAFF. CDR3 nucleotide sequence: TGTGCCAGCAGCAATAGACTCAGGACTGAAGCTTTCTTT.

V and J are TRBV5-1 and TRBJ2-1; D ambiguous. CDR1 is SGHRS, CDR2 YFSETQ, per germline. This CDR3 is 12 amino acids long. V gave up 6 bases and J gave up 4 bases, with 8 bases separating them. The CDR3 is CASIGSYNEQFF. The CDR3 coding sequence is TGCGCCAGCATAGGTTCTTACAATGAGCAGTTCTTC.

This rearrangement joins TRBV18 to TRBJ2-1; 11 nucleotides agree with TRBD2. The CDR3 sequence is 20 residues long. With V trimmed by 3 bases and J by 5 bases, 18 bases remained unmatched. Germline assignment: CDR1 KGHSH and CDR2 LQKENI. The CDR3 spells CASSPWASSGTSGLNNEQFF. CDR3 coding DNA: TGTGCCAGCTCACCTTGGGCCAGTTCCGGGACTAGCGGTCTCAACAATGAGCAGTTCTTC.

This clone occurred a few times. This chain's CDR3 is CASSPRPGADQPQHF. CDR3 nucleotide sequence: TGTGCCAGCAGCCCCCGTCCAGGGGCGGATCAGCCCCAGCATTTT. This sequence joins TRBV4-2 and TRBJ1-5; D is perhaps TRBD1 (6 bases). Per germline, CDR1 LGHNA and CDR2 YNFKEQ. This CDR3 spans 15 amino acids. V was trimmed by 4 bases and J by 5 bases, leaving 15 bases between them.

This clone was picked up one time. The chain recombines TRBV11-2 with TRBJ2-7; D perhaps matches TRBD2 (5 bases). V lost 1 base and J lost 0, with 10 bases in between. Germline V CDR1 and CDR2: SGHAT, FQNNGV. This CDR3 has 15 amino acids. CDR3 loop: CASSLVRGGSYEQYF. The CDR3 coding sequence is TGTGCCAGCAGCTTAGTACGGGGTGGCTCCTACGAGCAGTACTTC.

The chain uses TRBV7-9 and TRBJ1-1, with a tentative D call TRBD1 (6 bases). Germline V gives CDR1 SEHNR, CDR2 FQNEAQ (reference sequence). CDR3 length: 17 residues. Trimming stripped 5 bases from V and 4 bases from J, with 23 bases between. CDR3 sequence reads: CASSRGSLVPRGTEAFF. The CDR3 DNA reads as TGTGCCAGCAGCCGCGGGTCTTTGGTCCCCAGGGGCACTGAAGCTTTCTTT. Using reference TRBV7-9 and TRBJ1-1 for the parts outside the CDR3, the full variable domain is DTGVSQNPRHKITKRGQNVTFRCDPISEHNRLYWYRQTLGQGPEFLTYFQNEAQLEKSRLLSDRFSAERPKGSFSTLEIQRTEQGDSAMYLCASSRGSLVPRGTEAFFGQGTRLTVV.

The gene calls are TRBV7-9 and TRBJ2-7; D not resolved. Looked up from germline, CDR1 is SEHNR and CDR2 is FQNEAQ (reference sequence). The V and J ends lost 1 base and 2 bases respectively, with 6 bases between them. The CDR3 has 13 amino acids. The CDR3: CASSLDGPYEQYF. CDR3 DNA sequence: TGTGCCAGCAGCTTAGATGGTCCCTACGAGCAGTACTTC.

Only one count was recorded for this clone. This sequence joins TRBV11-3 and TRBJ2-3; no definite D call. Trimming stripped 1 base from V and 3 bases from J, with 5 bases between. CDR3 length: 13 amino acids. Germline CDR1 is SGHNT and CDR2 is YENEEA. For the CDR3, the DNA is TGTGCCAGCAGCTTAGGGGCAACAGATACGCAGTATTTT. Its translation: CASSLGATDTQYF.

The chain joins TRBV7-9 to TRBJ1-1; D not certain. Trimming removed 3 bases at V and 4 bases at J, with 12 bases between. Germline CDR1 and CDR2: SEHNR and FQNEAQ (reference sequence). The CDR3 loop spans 14 amino acids. CDR3 DNA: TGTGCCAGCAGCTTCGAGAATGGGCTCACTGAAGCTTTCTTT. This gives the protein CASSFENGLTEAFF.

The CDR3 nucleotides read TGCGCCTGCCAGGGAAGGAATAACTATGGCTACACCTTC. It encodes CACQGRNNYGYTF. The gene calls are TRBV23-1 and TRBJ1-2; a weak D match, TRBD1 (5 bases). TRBV23-1 is sorted into the ORF group, with uncertain function. The CDR3 is 13 residues long. With 11 bases removed from V and 1 base from J, the gap between germline ends came to 14 bases.

This clone was detected a few times. The chain employs TRBV12-2 and TRBJ2-7; the table's D call, TRBD1, was not checked against the DNA. TRBV12-2 is a pseudogene locus. The CDR3 is 16 amino acids. For the CDR3, the DNA is TGTGCAAGTCGCTTAGCGCATCACAGGGCCTCCTACGAGCAGTACTTC. Translated, it gives CASRLAHHRASYEQYF.

The chain links TRBV5-1 to TRBJ2-1, with a tentative D call TRBD2 (5 bases). Between the trimmed V and J ends, which lost 4 bases and 0 bases, there was a span of 17 bases. The length of the CDR3 is 17 residues. The germline V gene encodes CDR1 SGHRS and CDR2 YFSETQ. This CDR3 reads CASSDFPSRNSYNEQFF. CDR3 coding DNA: TGCGCCAGCAGCGATTTTCCTAGCCGAAACTCCTACAATGAGCAGTTCTTC.

The chain recombines TRBV5-3 with TRBJ1-2, with a tentative D call TRBD1 (6 bases). TRBV5-3 is filed as an ORF, its function uncertain. V was clipped by 3 bases and J by 1 base, with 13 bases between them. The CDR3 spans 15 residues. Here the CDR3 DNA reads TGTGCCAGAAGCTGCCCCGGGGGCCTTAACTATGGCTACACCTTC. Amino acids: CARSCPGGLNYGYTF.

This clone is labeled medium-sized. The rearrangement joins TRBV7-9 to TRBJ1-5; D not resolved. V dropped 6 bases and J dropped 4 bases, with 7 bases sitting between them. The CDR3 runs to 12 residues. CDR1 and CDR2 (germline): SEHNR, FQNEAQ (reference sequence). The CDR3 region is CASRPDNQPQHF. The CDR3 bases are TGTGCCAGCAGACCCGATAATCAGCCCCAGCATTTT.

In this sample, this clone turned up a few times. The genes are TRBV7-8 and TRBJ1-2; TRBD1 agrees at 7 bases. The V gene's germline CDR1 is SGHVS and CDR2 FQNEAQ. This CDR3 has 15 amino acids. Germline trimming cut 0 bases from V and 4 bases from J; bases unmatched to any gene: 5. CDR3 protein: CASSLARQGGYGYTF. CDR3 coding DNA: TGTGCCAGCAGCTTAGCCCGACAGGGTGGCTATGGCTACACCTTC. The variable domain in full, completed from reference TRBV7-8 and TRBJ1-2, reads GAGVSQSPRYKVAKRGQDVALRCDPISGHVSLFWYQQALGQGPEFLTYFQNEAQLDKSGLPSDRFFAERPEGSVSTLKIQRTQQEDSAVYLCASSLARQGGYGYTFGSGTRLTVV.

The chain has TRBV7-3 and TRBJ2-7, with 7 nucleotides matching TRBD1. The CDR3 has 14 residues. Germline assignment: CDR1 SGHTA and CDR2 FQGTGA. The V segment lost 5 bases and the J segment 6 bases; nucleotides outside the gene matches: 10. The CDR3 DNA is TGTGCCAGCAGCCCCCCGGACAGGCTCGGCGAGCAGTACTTC. Translating gives CASSPPDRLGEQYF.

This chain uses TRBV9 with TRBJ2-1, with D possibly matching TRBD2 (6 bases). Germline assignment: CDR1 SGDLS and CDR2 YYNGEE. The CDR3 has 16 residues. V dropped 3 bases and J dropped 0 bases, with 13 bases sitting between them. CDR3: CASSAGGGNSYNEQFF. CDR3 bases: TGTGCCAGCAGCGCCGGTGGCGGGAACTCCTACAATGAGCAGTTCTTC.

This sequence joins TRBV11-1 and TRBJ1-5, with 9 bases aligning to TRBD1. This CDR3 is built from 18 residues. In germline, CDR1 is SGHAT, CDR2 FQDESV (reference sequence). The trim removed 10 bases at V and 0 bases at J, leaving 16 bases unmatched. CDR3 sequence reads: CATNSSPGTGTSNQPQHF. For the CDR3, the DNA is TGTGCCACCAATTCCTCTCCCGGGACAGGGACTAGCAATCAGCCCCAGCATTTT.